This section outlines one T cell receptor beta chain sequence together with its context. Its antigen is not known. Looked up from germline, CDR1 is DFQATT and CDR2 is SNEGSKA (reference sequence). V was trimmed by 5 bases and J by 2 bases, leaving 17 bases between them. The length of the CDR3 is 15 residues. Researchers amplified the TCR beta CDR3 regions from RNA transcripts. The HTBI primer set was used in a first-round RT-PCR of the TCR CDR3. TCRdb re-derived calls from the multiplex PCR reads in MiXCR, one entry per CDR3 protein. The sample has roughly 740,000 distinct CDR3 sequences; about a sixth are singletons. The data belong to a study of T cells in Graves' hyperthyroidism and ophthalmopathy. Findings and caveats of the study: Appearing also in blood were most of the thyroid clonotypes expanded above 0.001.

The chain has TRBV20-1 and TRBJ2-3, with D perhaps matching TRBD2 (5 bases). The material sequenced was blood. The sequence derives from a man younger than 30 with Graves' hyperthyroidism. The CDR3, as DNA: TGCAGTGCTCCGGACTCTCAACGTGTCACAGATACGCAGTATTTT. Amino acid sequence: CSAPDSQRVTDTQYF.